This TCR beta chain was found in a study of T cells after yellow fever vaccination (dated by TCRdb to the late 2010s). Regarding the research as a whole: The SMART-Seq v4 Ultra Low Input RNA kit was used to prepare libraries from fractions with low cell numbers. Blood was collected at multiple timepoints before and after primary and secondary immunization, and bulk PBMC replicates and cell subsets were isolated. Two healthy male donors, one aged 18 to 29 and one aged 30 to 40 years, made up the cohort. Bulk TCR alpha and beta repertoires were sequenced longitudinally to track T-cell clones before and after primary and booster YFV17D yellow fever vaccination. What the work shows at the level of the full study, not this receptor alone: Because only a couple of donors were included in the study, the extent to which the findings can be generalized is limited. A small share of clonotypes was detected in both CD4 and CD8 compartments, with the overlap likely arising from convergent recombination. The secondary T-cell response was found to be weaker but faster than the primary response, with a peak reached on day 5 rather than on day 15. After the booster, most clones that had expanded after primary vaccination were detected again (roughly 96% of CD4 and roughly nine tenths of CD8), suggesting broad maintenance of memory. Computational filtering was needed because FACS-sorted repertoires could contain abundant contaminating clonotypes from the bulk population.

CDR1 and CDR2, per the germline V gene, are SNHLY and FYNNEI. V is clipped by 4 bases and J by 0 bases, and the sequence between their germline boundaries is 22 bases long. Including cysteine and phenylalanine, the CDR3 has 18 amino acids. The only DNA kept is the CDR3, 54 bases in frame from the first base. The treatment or condition tag for this specimen amounts to: live attenuated yellow fever vaccine strain. Two biological replicates of bulk PBMCs were collected at each blood-draw timepoint. PBMCs were isolated from peripheral blood using a standard Ficoll-Paque protocol. TriZol was used to extract RNA from bulk PBMCs, from CD4 and CD8 fractions, and from dextramer-positive and dextramer-negative fractions. Synthesis of TCR cDNA relied on 5'RACE template switching, a step that introduced a universal primer site along with unique molecular identifiers. cDNA synthesis was primed from both the TCR alpha and TCR beta constant segments. Library amplification involved two PCR steps, and the second step added sample barcodes and sequencing adapters. Sequencing of libraries was performed on Illumina HiSeq 2500 (2x100 bp) or NovaSeq (2x150 bp). The source study handled its data this way. Demultiplexing of reads and collapsing into UMI consensus sequences were performed with MIGEC, and V(D)J alignment was carried out with MiXCR. Vaccine-responding clonotypes were identified with edgeR using replicate PBMC samples, with FDR below 0.01 and a log2 fold change above 5 up to day 15 being required. Each bulk clonotype was labeled CD4 or CD8 based on which sequenced repertoire, CD4 or CD8, contained the clonotype at higher abundance. TCRdb passed the public sequencing reads through fastp at Q25 and MiXCR, retaining productive beta sequences. Rows merge per CDR3 protein into single entries with the most common DNA and genes. TCRdb's processing, not the authors', yielded these V and J calls. The sample has hundreds of thousands of distinct CDR3 sequences on record, approximately 13% of them singletons. The ten largest clones represent approximately 15% of the sample.

In this sample, this clonotype turned up a few times. Its antigen target is currently unknown. One base away there is no much larger clone; base qualities are not given. The input for sequencing was PBMCs, taken on the day of the yellow fever booster vaccination. This chain is built from TRBV2 and TRBJ2-7; the D gene is not confidently resolved. The TCR sequence derives from a young man who received the YFV17D yellow fever vaccine. In nucleotides, the sequence is TGTGCCAGCAGTGTCCCCGACCGACTCCCTCGGAGCTCCTACGAGCAGTACTTC. This codes for CASSVPDRLPRSSYEQYF.